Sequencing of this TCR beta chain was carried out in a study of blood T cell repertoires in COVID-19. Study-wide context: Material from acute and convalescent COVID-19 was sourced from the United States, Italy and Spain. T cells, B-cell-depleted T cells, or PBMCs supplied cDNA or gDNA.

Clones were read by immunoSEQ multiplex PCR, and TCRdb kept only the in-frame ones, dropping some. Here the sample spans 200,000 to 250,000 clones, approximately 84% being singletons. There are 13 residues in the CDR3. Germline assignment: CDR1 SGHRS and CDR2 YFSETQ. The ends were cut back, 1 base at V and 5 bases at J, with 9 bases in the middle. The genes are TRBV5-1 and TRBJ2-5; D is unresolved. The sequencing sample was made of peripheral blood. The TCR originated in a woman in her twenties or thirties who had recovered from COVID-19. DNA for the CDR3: TGCGCCAGCAGCTTGAACAGCATGGAGACCCAGTACTTC. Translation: CASSLNSMETQYF.